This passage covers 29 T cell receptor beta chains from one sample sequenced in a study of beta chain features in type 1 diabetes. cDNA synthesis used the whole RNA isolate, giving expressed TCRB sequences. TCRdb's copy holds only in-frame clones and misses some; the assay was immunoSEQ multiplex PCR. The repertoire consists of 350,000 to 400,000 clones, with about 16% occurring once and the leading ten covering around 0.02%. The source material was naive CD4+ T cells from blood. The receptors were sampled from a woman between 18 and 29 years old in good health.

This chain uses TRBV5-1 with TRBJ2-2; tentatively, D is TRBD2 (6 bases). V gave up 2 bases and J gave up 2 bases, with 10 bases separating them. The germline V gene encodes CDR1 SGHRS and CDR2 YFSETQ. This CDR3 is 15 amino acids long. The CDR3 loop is CASSFVAVNTGELFF. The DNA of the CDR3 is TGCGCCAGCAGCTTCGTAGCGGTTAACACCGGGGAGCTGTTTTTT.

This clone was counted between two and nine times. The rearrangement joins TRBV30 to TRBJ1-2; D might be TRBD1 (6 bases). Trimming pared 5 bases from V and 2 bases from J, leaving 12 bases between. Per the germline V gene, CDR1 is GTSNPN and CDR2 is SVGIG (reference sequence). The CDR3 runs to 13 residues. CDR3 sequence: CAWRSRGNYGYTF. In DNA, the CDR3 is TGTGCCTGGCGAAGCAGGGGCAACTATGGCTACACCTTC.

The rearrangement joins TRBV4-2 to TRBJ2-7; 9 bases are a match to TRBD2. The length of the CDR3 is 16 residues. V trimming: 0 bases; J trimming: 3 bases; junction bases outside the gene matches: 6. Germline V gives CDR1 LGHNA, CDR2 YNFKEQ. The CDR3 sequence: CASSQDHTSGYYEQYF. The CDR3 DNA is TGTGCCAGCAGCCAAGATCACACTAGCGGGTACTACGAGCAGTACTTC.

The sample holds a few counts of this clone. The CDR3 sequence is CSVGGDPLYEQYF. CDR3 sequence (DNA): TGCAGCGTGGGGGGGGATCCACTCTACGAGCAGTACTTC. The gene calls are TRBV29-1 and TRBJ2-7; 7 positions agree with TRBD2. Germline CDR1 reads SQVTM; CDR2 reads ANQGSEA. After removal of 6 bases from V and 3 bases from J, the junction contained 8 bases not matched to a gene. The CDR3 covers 13 residues.

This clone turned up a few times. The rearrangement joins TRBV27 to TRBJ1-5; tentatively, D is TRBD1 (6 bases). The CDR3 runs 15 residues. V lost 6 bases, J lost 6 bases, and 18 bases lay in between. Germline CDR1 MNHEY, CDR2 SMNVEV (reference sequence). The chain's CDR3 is CASSPWGRGTQPQHF. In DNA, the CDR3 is TGTGCCAGCAGCCCATGGGGCAGGGGCACTCAGCCCCAGCATTTT.

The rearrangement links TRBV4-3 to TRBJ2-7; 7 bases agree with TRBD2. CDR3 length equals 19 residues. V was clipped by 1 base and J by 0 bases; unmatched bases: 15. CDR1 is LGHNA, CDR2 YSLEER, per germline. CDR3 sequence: CASSQGSSGTFSSSYEQYF. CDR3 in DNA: TGCGCCAGCAGCCAAGGGTCCAGCGGGACGTTTTCTTCCTCCTACGAGCAGTACTTC.

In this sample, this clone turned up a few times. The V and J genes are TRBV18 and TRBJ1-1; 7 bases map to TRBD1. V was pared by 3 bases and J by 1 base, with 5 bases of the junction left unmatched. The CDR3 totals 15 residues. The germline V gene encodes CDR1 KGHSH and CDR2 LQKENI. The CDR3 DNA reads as TGTGCCAGCTCACCTGAGCGGACAGGGAACACTGAAGCTTTCTTT. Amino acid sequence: CASSPERTGNTEAFF. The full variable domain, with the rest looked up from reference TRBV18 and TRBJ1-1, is NAGVMQNPRHLVRRRGQEARLRCSPMKGHSHVYWYRQLPEEGLKFMVYLQKENIIDESGMPKERFSAEFPKEGPSILRIQQVVRGDSAAYFCASSPERTGNTEAFFGQGTRLTVV.

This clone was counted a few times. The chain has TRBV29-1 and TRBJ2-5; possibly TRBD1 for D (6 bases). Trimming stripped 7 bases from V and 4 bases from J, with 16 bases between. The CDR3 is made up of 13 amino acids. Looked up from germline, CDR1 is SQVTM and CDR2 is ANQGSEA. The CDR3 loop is CSGQVPSGETQYF. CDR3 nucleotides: TGCAGCGGACAGGTGCCCTCAGGAGAGACCCAGTACTTC.

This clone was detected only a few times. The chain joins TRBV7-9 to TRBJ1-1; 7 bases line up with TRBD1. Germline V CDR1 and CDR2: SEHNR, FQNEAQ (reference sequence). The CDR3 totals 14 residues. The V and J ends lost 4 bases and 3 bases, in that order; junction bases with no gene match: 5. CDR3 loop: CASSYTGVDTEAFF. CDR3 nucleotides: TGTGCCAGCAGCTACACAGGGGTTGACACTGAAGCTTTCTTT. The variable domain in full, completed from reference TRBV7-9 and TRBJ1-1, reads DTGVSQNPRHKITKRGQNVTFRCDPISEHNRLYWYRQTLGQGPEFLTYFQNEAQLEKSRLLSDRFSAERPKGSFSTLEIQRTEQGDSAMYLCASSYTGVDTEAFFGQGTRLTVV.

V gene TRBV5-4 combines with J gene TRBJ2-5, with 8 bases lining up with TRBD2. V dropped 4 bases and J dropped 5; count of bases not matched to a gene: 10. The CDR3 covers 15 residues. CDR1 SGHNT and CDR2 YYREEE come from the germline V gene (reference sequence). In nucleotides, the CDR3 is TGTGCCAGCAGCCCATCGGGGGGGCCGTGGGAGACCCAGTACTTC. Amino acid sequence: CASSPSGGPWETQYF.

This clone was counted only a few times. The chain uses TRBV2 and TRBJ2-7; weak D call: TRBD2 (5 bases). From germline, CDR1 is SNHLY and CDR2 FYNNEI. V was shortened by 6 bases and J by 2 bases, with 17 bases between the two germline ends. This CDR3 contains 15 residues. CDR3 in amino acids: CASRTLTGMTYEQYF. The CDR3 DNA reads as TGTGCCAGCAGGACTCTGACCGGGATGACCTACGAGCAGTACTTC. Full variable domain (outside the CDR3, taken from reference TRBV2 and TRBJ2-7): EPEVTQTPSHQVTQMGQEVILRCVPISNHLYFYWYRQILGQKVEFLVSFYNNEISEKSEIFDDQFSVERPDGSNFTLKIRSTKLEDSAMYFCASRTLTGMTYEQYFGPGTRLTVT.

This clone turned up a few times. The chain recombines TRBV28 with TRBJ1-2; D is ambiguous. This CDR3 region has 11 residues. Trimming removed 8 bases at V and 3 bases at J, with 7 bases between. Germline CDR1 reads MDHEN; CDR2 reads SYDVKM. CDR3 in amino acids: CASRRDYGYTF. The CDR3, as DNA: TGTGCCAGCCGACGGGACTATGGCTACACCTTC.

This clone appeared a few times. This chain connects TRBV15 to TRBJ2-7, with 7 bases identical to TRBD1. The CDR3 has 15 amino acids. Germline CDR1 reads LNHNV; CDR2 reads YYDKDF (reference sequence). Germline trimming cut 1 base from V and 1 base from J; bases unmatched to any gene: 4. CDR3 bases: TGTGCCACCAGCAGAGCGACAGGGTATTCCTACGAGCAGTACTTC. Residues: CATSRATGYSYEQYF. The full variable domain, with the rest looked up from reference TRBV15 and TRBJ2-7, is DAMVIQNPRYQVTQFGKPVTLSCSQTLNHNVMYWYQQKSSQAPKLLFHYYDKDFNNEADTPDNFQSRRPNTSFCFLDIRSPGLGDTAMYLCATSRATGYSYEQYFGPGTRLTVT.

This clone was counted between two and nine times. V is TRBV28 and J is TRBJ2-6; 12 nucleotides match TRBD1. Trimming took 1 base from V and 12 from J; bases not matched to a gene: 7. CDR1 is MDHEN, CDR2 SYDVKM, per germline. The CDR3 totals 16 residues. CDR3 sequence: CASSLLGQGAPRVLTF. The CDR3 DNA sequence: TGTGCCAGCAGTTTATTGGGACAGGGGGCCCCTCGCGTCCTGACTTTC.

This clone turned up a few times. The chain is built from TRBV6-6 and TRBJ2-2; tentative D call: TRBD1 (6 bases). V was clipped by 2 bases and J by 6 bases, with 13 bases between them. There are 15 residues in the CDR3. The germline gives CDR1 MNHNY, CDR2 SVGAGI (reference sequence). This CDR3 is CASSYGRGRAGELFF. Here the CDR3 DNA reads TGTGCCAGCAGTTACGGCAGGGGAAGGGCCGGGGAGCTGTTTTTT.

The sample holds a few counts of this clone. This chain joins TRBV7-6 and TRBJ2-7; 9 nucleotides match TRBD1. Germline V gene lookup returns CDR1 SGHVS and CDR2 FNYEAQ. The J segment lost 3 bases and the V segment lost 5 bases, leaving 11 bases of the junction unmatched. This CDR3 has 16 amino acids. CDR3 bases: TGTGCCAGCAGCAACGGACAGGGGTCGACTCGCTACGAGCAGTACTTC. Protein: CASSNGQGSTRYEQYF.

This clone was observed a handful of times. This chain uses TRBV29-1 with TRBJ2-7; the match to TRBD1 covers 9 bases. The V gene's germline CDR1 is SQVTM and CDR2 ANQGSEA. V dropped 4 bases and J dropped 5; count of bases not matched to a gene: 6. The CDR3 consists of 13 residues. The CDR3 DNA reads TGCAGCGTTGGGCCCGGGACAGGGCACGAGCAGTACTTC. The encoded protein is CSVGPGTGHEQYF.

CDR3 loop: CSVDPGQGRYNEQFF. The CDR3 region has the DNA TGCAGCGTAGACCCCGGACAGGGCCGCTACAATGAGCAGTTCTTC. This chain links TRBV29-1 with TRBJ2-1; 8 bases map to TRBD1. Trimming took 6 bases from V and 3 from J; bases not matched to a gene: 10. The germline CDR1 and CDR2 sequences are SQVTM and ANQGSEA. The CDR3 length is 15 residues.

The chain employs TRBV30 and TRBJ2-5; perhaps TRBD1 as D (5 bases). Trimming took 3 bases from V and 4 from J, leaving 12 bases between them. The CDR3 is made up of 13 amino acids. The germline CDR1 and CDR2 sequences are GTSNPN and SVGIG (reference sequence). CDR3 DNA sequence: TGTGCCTGGAGCTCAGGGTCGCGAGAGACCCAGTACTTC. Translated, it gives CAWSSGSRETQYF.

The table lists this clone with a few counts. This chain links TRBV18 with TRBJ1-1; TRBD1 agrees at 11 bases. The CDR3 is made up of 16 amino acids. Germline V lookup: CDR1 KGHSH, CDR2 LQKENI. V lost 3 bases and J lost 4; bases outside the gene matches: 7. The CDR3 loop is CASSPVGTGGRTEAFF. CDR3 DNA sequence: TGTGCCAGCTCACCTGTTGGGACAGGGGGGCGCACTGAAGCTTTCTTT.

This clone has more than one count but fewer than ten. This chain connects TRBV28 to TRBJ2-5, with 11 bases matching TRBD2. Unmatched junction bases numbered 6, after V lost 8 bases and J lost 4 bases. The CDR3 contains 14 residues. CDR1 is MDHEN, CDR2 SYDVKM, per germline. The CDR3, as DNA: TGTGCCAGCCTAGCGGGAGGTTTGCCAGAGACCCAGTACTTC. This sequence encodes CASLAGGLPETQYF.

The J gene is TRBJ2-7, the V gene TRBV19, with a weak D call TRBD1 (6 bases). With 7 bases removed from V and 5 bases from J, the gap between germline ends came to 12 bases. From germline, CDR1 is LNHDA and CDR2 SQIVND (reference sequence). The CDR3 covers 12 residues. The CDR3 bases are TGTGCCAGTACCGACAGGAACGACGAGCAGTACTTC. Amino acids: CASTDRNDEQYF.

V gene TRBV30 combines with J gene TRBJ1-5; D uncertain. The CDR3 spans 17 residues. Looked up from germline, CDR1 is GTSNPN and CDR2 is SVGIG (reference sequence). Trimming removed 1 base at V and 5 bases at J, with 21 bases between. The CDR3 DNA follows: TGTGCCTGGAGTGCCGCTCGGTCGGGGAGATCTCATCAGCCCCAGCATTTT. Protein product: CAWSAARSGRSHQPQHF.

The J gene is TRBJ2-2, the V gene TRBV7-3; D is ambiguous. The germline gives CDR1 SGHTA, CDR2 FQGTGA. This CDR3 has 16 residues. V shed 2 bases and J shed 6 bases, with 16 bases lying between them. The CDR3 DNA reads TGTGCCAGCAGCTTAGGTCAGGTTCCCTTCGCCGGGGAGCTGTTTTTT. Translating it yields CASSLGQVPFAGELFF.

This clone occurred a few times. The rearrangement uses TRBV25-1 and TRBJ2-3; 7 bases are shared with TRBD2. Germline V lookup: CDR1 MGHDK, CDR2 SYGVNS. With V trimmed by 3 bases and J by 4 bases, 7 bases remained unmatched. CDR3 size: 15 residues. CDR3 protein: CASSDAAGVPDTQYF. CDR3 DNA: TGTGCCAGCAGTGATGCGGCGGGAGTTCCAGATACGCAGTATTTT.

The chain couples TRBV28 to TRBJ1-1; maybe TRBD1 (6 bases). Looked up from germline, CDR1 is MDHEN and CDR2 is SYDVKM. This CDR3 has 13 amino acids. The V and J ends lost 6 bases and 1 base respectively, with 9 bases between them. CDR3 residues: CASSQGQNTEAFF. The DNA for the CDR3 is TGTGCCAGCAGCCAGGGACAGAACACTGAAGCTTTCTTT.

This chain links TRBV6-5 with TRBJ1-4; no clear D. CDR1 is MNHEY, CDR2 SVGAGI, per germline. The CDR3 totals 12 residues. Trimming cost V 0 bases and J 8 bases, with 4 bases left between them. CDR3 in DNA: TGTGCCAGCAGTTACTCGGGCGAAAAACTGTTTTTT. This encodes CASSYSGEKLFF.

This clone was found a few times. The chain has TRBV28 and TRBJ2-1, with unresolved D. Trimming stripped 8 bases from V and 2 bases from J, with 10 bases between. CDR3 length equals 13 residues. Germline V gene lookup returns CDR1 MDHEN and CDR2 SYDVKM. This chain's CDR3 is CASVQRAYNEQFF. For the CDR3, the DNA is TGTGCCAGCGTCCAACGGGCCTACAATGAGCAGTTCTTC.

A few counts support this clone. CDR3 nucleotides: TGTGCCAGCAGCCAAGACCTTAGCACCGGGGAGCTGTTTTTT. It codes for CASSQDLSTGELFF. The genes are TRBV14 and TRBJ2-2, with D uncertain. Germline lookup yields CDR1 SGHDN and CDR2 FVKESK. V was cut by 0 bases and J by 4 bases, with 6 bases left in between. The CDR3 consists of 14 residues.